A selection of T cell receptor beta chains follows, all from one sample in a study of T cells in Graves' hyperthyroidism and ophthalmopathy. One entry per CDR3 protein, called by TCRdb with MiXCR from the multiplex PCR reads. The sample has around 340,000 distinct CDR3 sequences, approximately 22% seen once; the top ten hold roughly 52%. Sequencing was done on a sample of blood. These receptors all come from a woman aged 50 to 65 with Graves' hyperthyroidism. The CDR3 runs from the conserved cysteine through the conserved F or W. Each record gives: clone size, J gene, D gene, V gene, CDR3 DNA, CDR3 protein. A D gene is named only where the DNA matches it firmly. Clone sizes are given selectively: once, few, many, or a class where the clone is expanded.

abundance: many
j_gene: TRBJ2-2
d_gene: TRBD2
v_gene: TRBV27
CDR3nt: TGTGCCAGCAGTTTACCAAAACGAAATTCTCTAGCGGGAGGCACGAACACCGGGGAGCTGTTTTTT
CDR3aa: CASSLPKRNSLAGGTNTGELFF

abundance: .
j_gene: TRBJ1-5
d_gene: .
v_gene: TRBV19
CDR3nt: TGTGCCAGTAGTATCCTCCCTGGCGGCTATAGCAATCAGCCCCAGCATTTT
CDR3aa: CASSILPGGYSNQPQHF

abundance: many
j_gene: TRBJ2-5
d_gene: .
v_gene: TRBV14
CDR3nt: TGTGCCAGCAGTGATATGGGGCAAGAGACCCAGTACTTC
CDR3aa: CASSDMGQETQYF

abundance: .
j_gene: TRBJ2-5
d_gene: TRBD2
v_gene: TRBV19
CDR3nt: TGTGCCAGTAGTTCCCGGACTAGCAGCGAGACCCAGTACTTC
CDR3aa: CASSSRTSSETQYF

abundance: many
j_gene: TRBJ2-7
d_gene: .
v_gene: TRBV7-2
CDR3nt: TGTGCCAGCAGCCCGGACACGTCGAGGCAGTACTTC
CDR3aa: CASSPDTSRQYF

abundance: many
j_gene: TRBJ2-2
d_gene: .
v_gene: TRBV2
CDR3nt: TGTGCCAGCAGGTCATCAGAAGTCGGGGAGCTGTTTTTT
CDR3aa: CASRSSEVGELFF

abundance: many
j_gene: TRBJ1-2
d_gene: TRBD1
v_gene: TRBV2
CDR3nt: TGTGCCAGCAGTGAAGAACAGGGGGCGCGTGGCTACACCTTC
CDR3aa: CASSEEQGARGYTF

abundance: many
j_gene: TRBJ1-2
d_gene: .
v_gene: TRBV7-2
CDR3nt: TGTGCCAGCAGCTTAGCGCGGGGTTCTAACTATGGCTACACCTTC
CDR3aa: CASSLARGSNYGYTF

abundance: few
j_gene: TRBJ2-3
d_gene: .
v_gene: TRBV9
CDR3nt: TGTGCCAGCAGCGCCAAGCCATGGAGCCCGTCAGCAGGGGATACGCAGTATTTT
CDR3aa: CASSAKPWSPSAGDTQYF

abundance: few
j_gene: TRBJ1-4
d_gene: .
v_gene: TRBV27
CDR3nt: TGTGCCAGCAGTTTGGGAACTAATGAAAAACTGTTTTTT
CDR3aa: CASSLGTNEKLFF

abundance: many
j_gene: TRBJ2-1
d_gene: TRBD1
v_gene: TRBV7-9
CDR3nt: TGTGCCAGCAAGGGACAGGGGGAATACAATGAGCAGTTCTTC
CDR3aa: CASKGQGEYNEQFF

abundance: .
j_gene: TRBJ1-4
d_gene: .
v_gene: TRBV7-6
CDR3nt: TGTGCCAGCAGCCTCCCAGGGAATGAAAAACTGTTTTTT
CDR3aa: CASSLPGNEKLFF

abundance: .
j_gene: TRBJ2-1
d_gene: TRBD2
v_gene: TRBV7-2
CDR3nt: TGTGCCAGCAGCTGGACGGGGGGGACGGACAATGAGCAGTTCTTC
CDR3aa: CASSWTGGTDNEQFF

abundance: few
j_gene: TRBJ2-3
d_gene: TRBD2
v_gene: TRBV11-2
CDR3nt: TGTGCCAACAGCTCTCAGCGGGGGGGCCTCACAGATACGCAGTATTTT
CDR3aa: CANSSQRGGLTDTQYF

abundance: few
j_gene: TRBJ2-5
d_gene: .
v_gene: TRBV18
CDR3nt: TGTGCCAGCTCACCACGCATTACAGGGACCCAAGAGACCCAGTACTTC
CDR3aa: CASSPRITGTQETQYF

abundance: many
j_gene: TRBJ2-1
d_gene: TRBD2
v_gene: TRBV28
CDR3nt: TGTGCCAGCAGCAAACTAGCGGGAGTGGATGAGCAGTTCTTC
CDR3aa: CASSKLAGVDEQFF

abundance: .
j_gene: TRBJ2-1
d_gene: .
v_gene: TRBV12-3/TRBV12-4
CDR3nt: TGTGCCAGCAGTATAGCTACTGAGCAGTTCTTC
CDR3aa: CASSIATEQFF

abundance: many
j_gene: TRBJ2-3
d_gene: .
v_gene: TRBV30
CDR3nt: TGTGCCTGGAGTCCAGGAGATACGCAGTATTTT
CDR3aa: CAWSPGDTQYF

abundance: .
j_gene: TRBJ2-1
d_gene: TRBD2
v_gene: TRBV19
CDR3nt: TGTGCCAGTAGTATAGTACGCGGGGGGGCAGTTGAGCAGTTCTTC
CDR3aa: CASSIVRGGAVEQFF

abundance: few
j_gene: TRBJ2-3
d_gene: .
v_gene: TRBV20-1
CDR3nt: TGCAGTGCTAGCTCGACGGGAGCCAACACAGATACGCAGTATTTT
CDR3aa: CSASSTGANTDTQYF

abundance: many
j_gene: TRBJ1-1
d_gene: TRBD1
v_gene: TRBV12-3/TRBV12-4
CDR3nt: TGTGCCAGCAGATTGGCCGGGACAGTAAGGACTGAAGCTTTCTTT
CDR3aa: CASRLAGTVRTEAFF

abundance: .
j_gene: TRBJ2-7
d_gene: TRBD1
v_gene: TRBV2
CDR3nt: TGTGCCAGCAGTCGGACAGGGGGAAGGTCCTACGAGCAGTACTTC
CDR3aa: CASSRTGGRSYEQYF

abundance: many
j_gene: TRBJ2-7
d_gene: TRBD2
v_gene: TRBV3-1
CDR3nt: TGTGCCAGCAGCCGGAACCCTAGCGGGGGAGGGGACGAGCAGTACTTC
CDR3aa: CASSRNPSGGGDEQYF

abundance: .
j_gene: TRBJ2-7
d_gene: TRBD1
v_gene: TRBV2
CDR3nt: TGTGCCAGCATCCCGGATCGGGGACAGGGCTACGAGCAGTACTTC
CDR3aa: CASIPDRGQGYEQYF

abundance: many
j_gene: TRBJ1-1
d_gene: .
v_gene: TRBV7-2
CDR3nt: TGTGCCAGCACCAGTATCCGGGGGAGGAACACTGAAGCTTTCTTT
CDR3aa: CASTSIRGRNTEAFF

abundance: once
j_gene: TRBJ2-1
d_gene: TRBD2
v_gene: TRBV28
CDR3nt: TGTGCCAGCAGTTTATATGATCTCGACAGCGGGACTAGCGACTACAATGAGCAGTTCTTC
CDR3aa: CASSLYDLDSGTSDYNEQFF

abundance: many
j_gene: TRBJ1-1
d_gene: .
v_gene: TRBV28
CDR3nt: TGTGCCGTTGGGTCATGGGGCCGTAACACTGAAGCTTTCTTT
CDR3aa: CAVGSWGRNTEAFF

abundance: .
j_gene: TRBJ1-5
d_gene: .
v_gene: TRBV20-1
CDR3nt: TGCAGTGCTACCCGGGCAGGGAGGCTCGATCAGCCCCAGCATTTT
CDR3aa: CSATRAGRLDQPQHF

abundance: .
j_gene: TRBJ2-2
d_gene: TRBD1
v_gene: TRBV10-3
CDR3nt: TGTGCCATCAGTGAGCCTGGGACAGGGAACACCGGGGAGCTGTTTTTT
CDR3aa: CAISEPGTGNTGELFF

abundance: many
j_gene: TRBJ1-1
d_gene: .
v_gene: TRBV2
CDR3nt: TGTGCCAGCAGAGACCAAACAGGGCGGGTTGAAGCTTTCTTT
CDR3aa: CASRDQTGRVEAFF

abundance: many
j_gene: TRBJ1-1
d_gene: .
v_gene: TRBV20-1
CDR3nt: TGCAGTGCGCCGGGGGGGGCGAACATGGGTACTGAAGCTTTCTTT
CDR3aa: CSAPGGANMGTEAFF

abundance: many
j_gene: TRBJ2-7
d_gene: .
v_gene: TRBV30
CDR3nt: TGTGCCTGCCAGACCGATAAAGTATTCTACGAGCAGTACTTC
CDR3aa: CACQTDKVFYEQYF

abundance: .
j_gene: TRBJ2-3
d_gene: .
v_gene: TRBV13
CDR3nt: TGTGCCAGCGCGGGGATAGATACGCAGTATTTT
CDR3aa: CASAGIDTQYF

abundance: many
j_gene: TRBJ1-2
d_gene: .
v_gene: TRBV7-8
CDR3nt: TGTGCCAGCAGCTTAAGTGGAGGGACCTCCTATGGCTACACCTTC
CDR3aa: CASSLSGGTSYGYTF

abundance: few
j_gene: TRBJ2-7
d_gene: TRBD1
v_gene: TRBV30
CDR3nt: TGTGCCCGCCGACAGGGGTTCTACGAGCAGTACTTC
CDR3aa: CARRQGFYEQYF

abundance: many
j_gene: TRBJ2-7
d_gene: TRBD2
v_gene: TRBV28
CDR3nt: TGTGCCAGCAGTTTAGCCGTCATAGCGGGGGATCAGTACTTC
CDR3aa: CASSLAVIAGDQYF

abundance: many
j_gene: TRBJ2-1
d_gene: TRBD2
v_gene: TRBV11-2
CDR3nt: TGTGCCAGCAGCCCGGGCCTGGCGGGAGGACGGCTATCCTACAATGAGCAGTTCTTC
CDR3aa: CASSPGLAGGRLSYNEQFF

abundance: many
j_gene: TRBJ2-3
d_gene: TRBD2
v_gene: TRBV20-1
CDR3nt: TGCAGTGCTAGCACTAGCGGGAGAGGGGATACGCAGTATTTT
CDR3aa: CSASTSGRGDTQYF

abundance: .
j_gene: TRBJ1-5
d_gene: .
v_gene: TRBV9
CDR3nt: TGTGCCAGCAGCGTATCGGGAATCAATCAGCCCCAGCATTTT
CDR3aa: CASSVSGINQPQHF

abundance: .
j_gene: TRBJ2-1
d_gene: .
v_gene: TRBV19
CDR3nt: TGTGCCAACCAGACAGGTCGGTACAATGAGCAGTTCTTC
CDR3aa: CANQTGRYNEQFF

abundance: .
j_gene: TRBJ2-5
d_gene: TRBD2
v_gene: TRBV27
CDR3nt: TGTGCCAGCAGTTTATTCGCTAGCGGGTCTTTACAAGAGACCCAGTACTTC
CDR3aa: CASSLFASGSLQETQYF

abundance: .
j_gene: TRBJ2-1
d_gene: .
v_gene: TRBV12-3/TRBV12-4
CDR3nt: TGTGCCAGCAGTTCTCTACGCCTCGATGAGCAGTTCTTC
CDR3aa: CASSSLRLDEQFF

abundance: few
j_gene: TRBJ2-7
d_gene: .
v_gene: TRBV10-3
CDR3nt: TGTGCCATCGGGGGCAAGGGGTCAAACGAGCAGTACTTC
CDR3aa: CAIGGKGSNEQYF

abundance: .
j_gene: TRBJ2-5
d_gene: TRBD1
v_gene: TRBV28
CDR3nt: TGTGCCAGCACAGGACAGGGGTACCAAGAGACCCAGTACTTC
CDR3aa: CASTGQGYQETQYF

abundance: many
j_gene: TRBJ1-2
d_gene: .
v_gene: TRBV5-6
CDR3nt: TGTGCCAGCAGCTTGGCCTCGGGGGGCTACACCTTC
CDR3aa: CASSLASGGYTF

abundance: .
j_gene: TRBJ1-2
d_gene: .
v_gene: TRBV6-1
CDR3nt: TGTGCCAGCAGCCCGGACAGTCATTCCTCTAACTATGGCTACACCTTC
CDR3aa: CASSPDSHSSNYGYTF

abundance: few
j_gene: TRBJ2-3
d_gene: TRBD2
v_gene: TRBV12-3/TRBV12-4
CDR3nt: TGTGCCAGCAGTTTCGGACTAGCGGTCCAAAGCACAGATACGCAGTATTTT
CDR3aa: CASSFGLAVQSTDTQYF

abundance: .
j_gene: TRBJ1-2
d_gene: .
v_gene: TRBV19
CDR3nt: TGTGCCAGTAGACCGGGACAATTCTCCAACTATGGCTACACCTTC
CDR3aa: CASRPGQFSNYGYTF